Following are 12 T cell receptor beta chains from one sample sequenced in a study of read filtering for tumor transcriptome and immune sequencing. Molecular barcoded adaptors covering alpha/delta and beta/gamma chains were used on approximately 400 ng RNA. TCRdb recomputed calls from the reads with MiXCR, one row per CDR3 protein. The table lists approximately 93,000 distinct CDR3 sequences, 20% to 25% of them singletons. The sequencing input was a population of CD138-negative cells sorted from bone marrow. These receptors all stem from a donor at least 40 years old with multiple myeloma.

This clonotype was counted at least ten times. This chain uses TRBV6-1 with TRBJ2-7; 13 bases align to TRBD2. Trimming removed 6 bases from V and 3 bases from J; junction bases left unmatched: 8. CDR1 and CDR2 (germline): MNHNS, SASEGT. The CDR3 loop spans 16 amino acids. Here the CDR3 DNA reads TGTGCCAGCAGGGAGACTAGCGGGGGGTCCCTCTACGAGCAGTACTTC. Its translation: CASRETSGGSLYEQYF.

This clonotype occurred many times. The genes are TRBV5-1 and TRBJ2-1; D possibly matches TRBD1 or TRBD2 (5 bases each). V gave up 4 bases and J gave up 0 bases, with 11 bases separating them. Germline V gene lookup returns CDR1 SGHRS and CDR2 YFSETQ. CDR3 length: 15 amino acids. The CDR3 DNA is TGCGCCAGCAGCCGGGACCAGAGCTCCTACAATGAGCAGTTCTTC. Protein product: CASSRDQSSYNEQFF.

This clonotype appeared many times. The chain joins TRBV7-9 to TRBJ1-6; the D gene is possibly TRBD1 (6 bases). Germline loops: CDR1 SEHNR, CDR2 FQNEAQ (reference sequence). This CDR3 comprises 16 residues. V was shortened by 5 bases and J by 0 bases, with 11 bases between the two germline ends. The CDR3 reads CASSPGQFSYNSPLHF. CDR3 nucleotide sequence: TGTGCCAGCAGCCCCGGACAGTTCTCCTATAATTCACCCCTCCACTTT.

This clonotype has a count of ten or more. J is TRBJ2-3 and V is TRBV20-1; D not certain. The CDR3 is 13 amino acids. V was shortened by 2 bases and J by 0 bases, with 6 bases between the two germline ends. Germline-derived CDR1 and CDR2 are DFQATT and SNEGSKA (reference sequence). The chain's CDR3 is CSARRVSTDTQYF. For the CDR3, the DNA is TGCAGTGCTAGAAGGGTTAGCACAGATACGCAGTATTTT.

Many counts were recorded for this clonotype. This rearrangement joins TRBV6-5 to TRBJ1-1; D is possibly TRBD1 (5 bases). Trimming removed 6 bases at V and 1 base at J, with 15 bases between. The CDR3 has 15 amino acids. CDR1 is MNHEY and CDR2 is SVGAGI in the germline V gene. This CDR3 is CASRDSRGRNTEAFF. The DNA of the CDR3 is TGTGCCAGCAGGGATAGTAGGGGAAGGAACACTGAAGCTTTCTTT.

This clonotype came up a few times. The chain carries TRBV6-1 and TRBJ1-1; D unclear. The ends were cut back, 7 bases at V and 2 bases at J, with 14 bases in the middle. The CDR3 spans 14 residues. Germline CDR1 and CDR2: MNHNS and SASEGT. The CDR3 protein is CASKALTVNTEAFF. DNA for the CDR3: TGTGCCAGCAAGGCACTGACGGTTAACACTGAAGCTTTCTTT.

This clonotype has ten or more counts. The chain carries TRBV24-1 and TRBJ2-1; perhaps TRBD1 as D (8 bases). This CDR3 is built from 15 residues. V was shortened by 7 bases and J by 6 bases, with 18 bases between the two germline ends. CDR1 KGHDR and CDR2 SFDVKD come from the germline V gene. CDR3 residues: CATRGGTGYRNEQFF. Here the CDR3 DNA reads TGTGCCACCAGGGGGGGGACAGGCTATCGCAATGAGCAGTTCTTC.

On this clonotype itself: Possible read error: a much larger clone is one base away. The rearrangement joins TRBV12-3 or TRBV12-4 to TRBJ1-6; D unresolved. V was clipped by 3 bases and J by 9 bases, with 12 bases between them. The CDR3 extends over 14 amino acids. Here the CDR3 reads CASSFTVVGSPLHF. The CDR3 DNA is TGTGCCAGCAGTTTCACCGTGGTGGGTTCACCCCTCCACTTT.

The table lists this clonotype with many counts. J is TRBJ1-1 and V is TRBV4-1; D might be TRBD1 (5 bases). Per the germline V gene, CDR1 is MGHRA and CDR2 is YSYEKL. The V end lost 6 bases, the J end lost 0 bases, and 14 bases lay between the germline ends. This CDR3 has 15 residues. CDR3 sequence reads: CASRSPGRMNTEAFF. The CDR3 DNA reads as TGCGCCAGCAGGAGTCCGGGACGGATGAACACTGAAGCTTTCTTT.

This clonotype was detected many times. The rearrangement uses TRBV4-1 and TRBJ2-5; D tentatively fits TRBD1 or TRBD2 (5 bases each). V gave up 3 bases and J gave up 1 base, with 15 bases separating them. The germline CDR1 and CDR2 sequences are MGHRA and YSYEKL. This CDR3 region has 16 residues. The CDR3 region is CASSHPGTPSQETQYF. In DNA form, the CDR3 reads TGCGCCAGCAGCCACCCCGGGACCCCGAGCCAAGAGACCCAGTACTTC.

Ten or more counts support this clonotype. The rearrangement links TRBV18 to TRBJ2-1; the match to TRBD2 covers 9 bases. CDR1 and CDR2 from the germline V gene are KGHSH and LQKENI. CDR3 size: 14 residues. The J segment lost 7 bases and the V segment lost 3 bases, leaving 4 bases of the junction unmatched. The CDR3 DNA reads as TGTGCCAGCTCACCCTCTAGCGGGGTTAATGAGCAGTTCTTC. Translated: CASSPSSGVNEQFF.

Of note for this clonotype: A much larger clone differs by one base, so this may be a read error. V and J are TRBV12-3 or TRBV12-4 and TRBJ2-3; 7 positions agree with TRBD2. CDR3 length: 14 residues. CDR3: CAGRRAGRTDTQYF. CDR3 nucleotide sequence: TGTGCCGGCAGGAGAGCGGGGCGCACAGATACGCAGTATTTT.